This T cell receptor (beta chain) was sequenced during a study of control samples from healthy donors and cancer patients. Here immunoSEQ multiplex PCR was the method, and the copy in TCRdb shows in-frame clones only, minus some. This sample has 130,000 or so clones, with 75% to 95% found just once. The length of the CDR3 is 15 residues. Germline V gene sequence: CDR1 LNHDA, CDR2 SQIVND (reference sequence). Trimming pared 6 bases from V and 5 bases from J, leaving 16 bases between. The chain uses TRBV19 and TRBJ1-4; D might be TRBD1 (5 bases). This receptor was identified in a man younger than 30 in good health. Sample: blood. This chain's CDR3 is CASRTQGPGNEKLFF. CDR3 sequence (DNA): TGTGCCAGTAGGACGCAGGGACCGGGAAATGAAAAACTGTTTTTT.